The clone carrying this T cell receptor (beta chain) has a count of ten or more. Its target is unknown. The sample is drawn from a study of blood T cells in healthy people across ages. Sample-barcoded 5' priming and a J-beta primer mix drove a second PCR of about 6 to 12 cycles. TCRdb passed the 5' RACE reads through MiXCR, listing each CDR3 protein once. This sample has about 1,800,000 distinct CDR3 sequences, with about 30% found just once. Germline-derived CDR1 and CDR2 are SQVTM and ANQGSEA. Trimming shortened V by 3 bases and J by 4 bases, and 18 bases separated the two germline ends. The CDR3 totals 15 residues. Study-level points and caveats: A greater number of naive CD4+ cells and higher diversity distinguished long-lived donors from aged donors.

Researchers report isolating at least 6.5 million PBMCs per sample. Sequencing was done on a sample of blood. The J gene is TRBJ2-5, the V gene TRBV29-1; D remains unclear. The receptor comes from a woman in her 30s in good health. The CDR3 here is CSVDEAGGSRETQYF. CDR3 DNA sequence: TGCAGCGTTGATGAAGCTGGCGGTAGCAGAGAGACCCAGTACTTC. Variable domain in full (rest from reference TRBV29-1 and TRBJ2-5): SAVISQKPSRDICQRGTSLTIQCQVDSQVTMMFWYRQQPGQSLTLIATANQGSEATYESGFVIDKFPISRPNLTFSTLTVSNMSPEDSSIYLCSVDEAGGSRETQYFGPGTRLLVL.